Given below is one TCR beta chain in context. The antigen is unknown. The data derive from a study of identical twins. The study's findings and limits: Out-of-frame alpha sequences shared between twins exhibited an excess of low generation probability. Reduced insertions were recorded for abundant cord blood beta clonotypes, with no such pattern in memory repertoires.

TCRdb redid the calling of the 5' RACE reads with MiXCR, one entry per CDR3 protein. The sample consists of hundreds of thousands of distinct CDR3 sequences, 15% to 20% of them appearing once. The CDR3 has 14 residues. Germline V gene lookup returns CDR1 SGDLS and CDR2 YYNGEE. Trimming left V 3 bases short and J 3 bases short, with 13 bases between. These data were also reused for a study on T cells expressing NK-cell markers. That source adds: From sorted CD3+CD56+NKG2C+, CD3+CD56+NKG2C- and CD3+CD56-NKG2C+ T cells came the TCR beta repertoires. There were seven HCMV-seropositive donors and one seronegative donor among the eight sequenced.

The chain combines TRBV9 with TRBJ2-7; D gene uncertain. The sequencing input was PBMCs. This clonotype originated in a young woman in good health. The CDR3 DNA is TGTGCCAGCAGCGAAACTGGAGTCGTCTACGAGCAGTACTTC. As protein: CASSETGVVYEQYF.